This T cell receptor (beta chain) appears in the sequencing data of a study of shared clonotypes between healthy human individuals (dated by TCRdb to the early 2020s). Study-wide context: Three men and two women, aged 18 to 49 years, made up the cohort. Per donor, three plates each were used for CD4 naive and CD4 memory, two for CD8 naive, and one for CD8 memory. To estimate repertoire size and how much clonotype sharing occurs between individuals, the study deeply sequenced the blood TCR repertoires of roughly 5 healthy adults. To increase sequencing depth and limit assay-specific biases, different laboratories used diverse techniques to prepare libraries and sequence TCR repertoires. Per donor, leukapheresis produced somewhere between about 0.94 and 9.5 billion PBMCs.

CD8 naive samples were obtained by positive selection for CCR7 among CD45RO-negative cells, yielding a CD45RA+CCR7+ population from which TemRA cells were excluded. The donors were healthy, HIV-negative adults with no recently reported acute infections or vaccinations. Every donor was a Caucasian adult living in Nashville, Tennessee, USA. After blood collection by leukapheresis, PBMCs were isolated using Ficoll-Histopaque density gradient centrifugation and then cryopreserved in the vapor phase of liquid nitrogen. Purity and quantity of every magnetically sorted T cell population were checked by analytical flow cytometry. Genomic DNA was isolated from every sorted fraction and measured by UV absorbance on a Nanodrop 2000c. Overall study outcomes, separate from this receptor: Pairwise subsampling indicated that sequencing depth was expected to affect the degree of clonotype sharing among donors. Incomplete sequencing was indicated by rarefaction of sorted-subset datasets, despite the large sequencing depth. Estimated clonotype richness was generally larger for naive than for memory subsets. Approximately 5% of naive CD4, 3.5% of naive CD8, around 2.3% of memory CD4, and about 0.4% of memory CD8 clonotypes were shared across a few donors. Because the study included a small number of donors, the genetic and exposure-history diversity represented was limited. Higher generation probabilities were observed for clonotypes shared by all four sorted-subset donors than for non-shared clonotypes. Sampling was limited to blood, and TCR repertoires in tissue likely differ from TCR repertoires in blood.

Using the deep immunoSEQ assay, multiplex PCR amplified TCR CDR3 regions from genomic DNA. For each cell subset, the extracted genomic DNA was distributed evenly across all wells of several immunoSEQ 96-well plates, and each plate served as one replicate. For sorted subsets, 150 to 200 ng genomic DNA, equal to some 28,000 T cell genomes, was loaded into each replicate PCR. Purified libraries were measured with a Qubit 3.0 fluorometer, size-checked on a Bioanalyzer 2100, and measured again with the KAPA Library Quantification kit. Every immunoSEQ 96-well plate was sequenced on a separate single-read 150-cycle Illumina NextSeq 550 flow cell. In the original analysis: Because only junctional sequences without quality scores were contained in the immunoSEQ output, filtering matching that applied to full-length reads could not be performed. Sequences were annotated with PyIR, a Python wrapper for IgBLAST v1.9, and V/J genes and CDR3 were assigned using IMGT germline references. Any read was removed if the V/J assignment was weak (E-value above 1e-6), the CDR3 was missing, or the read contained stop codons, out-of-frame junctions, or ambiguous translated residues. V3J clonotypes were defined as sequences sharing the same inferred V gene, J gene, and CDR3 amino acid sequence. To compute the percentage overlap between repertoires, the number of shared unique clonotypes was divided by the size of the smaller repertoire. RTK rarefaction, the Chao1 estimator, and Recon v2.1 estimates of unobserved clonotypes were used to assess repertoire richness. Generation probabilities were computed with OLGA for all TCRbeta clonotypes obtained by the gDNA method from a few donors. TCRdb limited this immuneACCESS table to in-frame rearrangements with V and J called. A share of clones is missing; checked studies link under half to unresolved V genes, and the rest is unexplained. V and J calls plus clone size are reproduced from that table; the DNA served to infer D and trimming. Counted in this sample were just over 2,000,000 clones; approximately 95% of them appeared once. The top ten clones comprise about 1.1% of the sample.

A remark on this clone: Its target antigen remains unknown. Nothing much larger sits one base from this clone, and base qualities are not available.

Here V drops 3 bases and J drops 7 bases, and the junction holds 13 bases not matched to any gene. Measured from the cysteine to the phenylalanine, the CDR3 is 17 residues long. Solely the CDR3 DNA is kept, with 51 bases framed from the first base. Via the germline V gene (reference sequence), CDR1 is LNHDA and CDR2 SQIVND. The source is a man aged 18 to 29 in good health. Sequenced input: naive CD8+ T cells sorted from blood. What this sample's cell subset or site label stands for: CD45RA+CCR7+. The receptor chain draws on TRBV19 and TRBJ2-1, with 9 central nucleotides matching TRBD2. The nucleotide sequence reads as follows: TGTGCCAGTAGTATCGGGCGCGGGAGGGCAAGTGAGAATGAGCAGTTCTTC. Protein translation: CASSIGRGRASENEQFF.